What follows is one TCR beta chain and its context. Germline CDR1 is SGHRS and CDR2 is YFSETQ. CDR3 length: 14 amino acids. V lost 2 bases to trimming and J lost 3 bases; unmatched junction nucleotides: 1. Original processing methods: Amplification of reference gene primers provided the estimated nucleated cell counts. Produced via immunoSEQ multiplex PCR; TCRdb's table is partial and in-frame only. From that table come the V and J calls and clone size; the DNA was used to work out D and trimming. The top ten clones hold about 5% of a sample with tens of thousands of clones, about 90% of them seen once. The entry originates in a study of blood T cell repertoires in COVID-19. On the study more broadly: Some COVID-19 samples were acute and others convalescent; all came from the United States, Italy and Spain. PBMCs, B-cell-depleted T cells, or T cells were the source of the cDNA or gDNA that made up the material.

Sequencing used peripheral blood. The rearrangement joins TRBV5-1 to TRBJ1-1, with 10 positions matching TRBD1. The TCR comes from a human donor in a cohort sampled during active COVID-19. The CDR3 DNA reads TGCGCCAGCAGCTTCGGGACAGGGGACACTGAAGCTTTCTTT. It specifies CASSFGTGDTEAFF.